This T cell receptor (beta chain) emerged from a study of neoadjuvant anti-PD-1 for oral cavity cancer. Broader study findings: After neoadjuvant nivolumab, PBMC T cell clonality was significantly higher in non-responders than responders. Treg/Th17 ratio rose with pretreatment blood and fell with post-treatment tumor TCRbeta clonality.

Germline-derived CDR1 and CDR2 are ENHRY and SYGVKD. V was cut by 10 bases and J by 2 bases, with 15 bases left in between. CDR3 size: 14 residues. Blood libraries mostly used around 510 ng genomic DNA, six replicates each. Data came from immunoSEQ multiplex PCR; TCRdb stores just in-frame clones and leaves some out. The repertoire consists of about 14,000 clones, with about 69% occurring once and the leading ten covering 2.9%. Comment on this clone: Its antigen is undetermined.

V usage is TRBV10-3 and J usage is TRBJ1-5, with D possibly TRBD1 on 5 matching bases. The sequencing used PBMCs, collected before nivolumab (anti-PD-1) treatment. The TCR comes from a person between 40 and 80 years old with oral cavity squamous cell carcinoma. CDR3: CATSMGGGNQPQHF. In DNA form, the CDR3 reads TGTGCCACGAGTATGGGGGGTGGCAATCAGCCCCAGCATTTT.